This is a list of T cell receptor beta chains from one sample in a study of T cell responses to AZD1222 COVID-19 vaccine. Profiled with immunoSEQ multiplex PCR; TCRdb holds only in-frame clones, not every one. Found here are 100,000 to 150,000 clones, 88% of them singletons; the top ten hold roughly 4%. The material sequenced was peripheral blood, taken on day 0 of AZD1222 vaccination. The origin of the receptors is an adult in good health. Both conserved end residues are part of each CDR3. D genes are given only for firm matches. Clone sizes are given selectively: once, few, many, or a class where the clone is expanded.

d_call	v_call	clone_size	cdr3_length	j_call	cdr3_nt	cdr3_aa
.	TRBV6-1	.	16	TRBJ1-2	TGTGCCAGCAGTGAAGCGCCGGGGCGGTCGAACTATGGCTACACCTTC	CASSEAPGRSNYGYTF
.	TRBV19	few	17	TRBJ1-6	TGTGCCAGTAGTGCCTGGGGAGCGAGCTCCTATAATTCACCCCTCCACTTT	CASSAWGASSYNSPLHF
.	TRBV7-3	.	15	TRBJ2-7	TGTGCCAGCAGCTTCCAACCGGGGCTATTCTACGAGCAGTACTTC	CASSFQPGLFYEQYF
.	TRBV30	.	13	TRBJ2-5	TGTGCCTGGAGTCCCGGACCCGGCCCGTCCCAGTACTTC	CAWSPGPGPSQYF
.	TRBV19	.	13	TRBJ1-6	TGTGCCAGTAGCAACACGTATAATTCACCCCTCCACTTT	CASSNTYNSPLHF
.	TRBV6-2/TRBV6-3	.	13	TRBJ2-5	TGTGCCAGCAGTTCCCATCCGGGAGAGACCCAGTACTTC	CASSSHPGETQYF
TRBD2	TRBV19	.	13	TRBJ2-1	TGTGCCAGTAGTAAGGGACTAGCAGACCGTCAGTTCTTC	CASSKGLADRQFF
.	TRBV6-5	.	12	TRBJ2-3	TGTGCCAGCAGCCCGGGTCCTATAGTTGAGTATTTT	CASSPGPIVEYF
.	TRBV6-2/TRBV6-3	.	18	TRBJ2-1	TGTGCCAGCAGTTACCCACCCACCTTGGCGATAACCTACAATGAGCAGTTCTTC	CASSYPPTLAITYNEQFF
.	TRBV29-1	.	11	TRBJ1-2	TGCAGCGTTGAGGGAATGCGGGGCTACACCTTC	CSVEGMRGYTF
.	TRBV14	.	14	TRBJ1-2	TGTGCCAGCAGCCGCCTAGGGGCCGAGTATGGCTACACCTTC	CASSRLGAEYGYTF
TRBD2	TRBV30	.	18	TRBJ2-6	TGTGCCTGGAGTGGGGGGCCTAGCGGGAGTTCTGGGGCCAACGTCCTGACTTTC	CAWSGGPSGSSGANVLTF
TRBD1	TRBV7-2	.	13	TRBJ2-5	TGTGCCAGCAGCTCTGGGACAGTGCAGACCCAGTACTTC	CASSSGTVQTQYF
TRBD1	TRBV2	.	15	TRBJ2-3	TGTGCCAGCAGTGAATGGACAGGCAGCACAGATACGCAGTATTTT	CASSEWTGSTDTQYF
TRBD2	TRBV28	.	15	TRBJ2-7	TGTGCCAGCCAACTTGACGGGGGGACCTCCTACGAGCAGTACTTC	CASQLDGGTSYEQYF
TRBD2	TRBV4-1	.	14	TRBJ2-7	TGCGCCAGCAGCCAAAGAGCGGGGCGCTACGAGCAGTACTTC	CASSQRAGRYEQYF
TRBD1	TRBV23-1	once	18	TRBJ2-4	TGCGCCAGCAGCCGTTGTCGCCCGGGGACAGAAGCCAAAAACATTCAGTACTTC	CASSRCRPGTEAKNIQYF
.	TRBV7-9	.	14	TRBJ1-2	TGTGCCAGCAGCGGCAGGGTCGGGGAGTATGGCTACACCTTC	CASSGRVGEYGYTF
.	TRBV11-2	.	11	TRBJ2-7	TGTGCCAGCAGCAGAAAGGGTGAGCAGTACTTC	CASSRKGEQYF
.	TRBV27	.	14	TRBJ2-3	TGTGCCAGCAGTTTATTCGCGGGGCTAGATACGCAGTATTTT	CASSLFAGLDTQYF
.	TRBV4-1	.	12	TRBJ1-2	TGCGCCAGCAGCCTATTGGGCTATGGCTACACCTTC	CASSLLGYGYTF
.	TRBV6-6	.	16	TRBJ1-1	TGTGCCAGCAGTTATCCCTGGGGGGAATTGAACACTGAAGCTTTCTTT	CASSYPWGELNTEAFF